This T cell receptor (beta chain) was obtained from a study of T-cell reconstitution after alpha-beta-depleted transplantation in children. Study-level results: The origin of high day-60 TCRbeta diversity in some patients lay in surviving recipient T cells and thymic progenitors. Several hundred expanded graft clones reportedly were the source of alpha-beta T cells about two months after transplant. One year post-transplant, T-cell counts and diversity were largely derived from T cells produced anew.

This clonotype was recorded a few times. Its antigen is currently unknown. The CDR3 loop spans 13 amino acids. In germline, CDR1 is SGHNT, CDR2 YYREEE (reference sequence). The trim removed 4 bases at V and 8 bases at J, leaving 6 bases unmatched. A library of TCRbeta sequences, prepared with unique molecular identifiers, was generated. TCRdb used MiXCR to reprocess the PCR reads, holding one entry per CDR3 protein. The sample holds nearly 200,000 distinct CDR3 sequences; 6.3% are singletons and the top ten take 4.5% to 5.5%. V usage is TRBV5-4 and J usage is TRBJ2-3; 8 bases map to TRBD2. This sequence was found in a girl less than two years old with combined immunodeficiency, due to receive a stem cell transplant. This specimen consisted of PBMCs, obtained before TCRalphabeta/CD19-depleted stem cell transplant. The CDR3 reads CASSGMTSVTQYF. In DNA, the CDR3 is TGTGCCAGCAGCGGAATGACTAGCGTTACGCAGTATTTT.